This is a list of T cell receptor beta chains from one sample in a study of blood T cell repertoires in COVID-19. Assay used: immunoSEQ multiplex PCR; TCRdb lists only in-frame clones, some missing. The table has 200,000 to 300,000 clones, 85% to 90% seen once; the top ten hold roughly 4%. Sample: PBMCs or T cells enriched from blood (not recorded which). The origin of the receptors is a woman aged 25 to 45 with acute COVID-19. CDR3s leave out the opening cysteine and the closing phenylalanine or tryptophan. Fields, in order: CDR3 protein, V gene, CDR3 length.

ASREGTGSEKLF TRBV6-1 12
ASSRVKGGGSYEQY TRBV4-1 14
ASSLFLAGLGKGEQF TRBV7-2 15
ASKGLAPGELF TRBV28 11
ASSQEFGLNEKLF TRBV3-1/TRBV3-2 13
ASSGTGDQPQH TRBV5-6 11
ASSLEGGTNEKLF TRBV7-9 13
ASSYSTGEAF TRBV6-2/TRBV6-3 10
ASSPGGANTGELF TRBV18 13
ASSVGGFAGGHGEQY TRBV9 15
ATSDDGTSNEKLF TRBV24-1 13
AWTYRDGRNTEAF TRBV30 13
ASSTSPGQSLEDTQY TRBV9 15
ASSFFHNPQDPYEQY TRBV27 15
ASSIVKDSYGYT TRBV19 12
ASSYGHRSYEQY TRBV6-2/TRBV6-3 12
ASSSYARDRGKNEQY TRBV27 15
ASSITTAQPQH TRBV19 11
ASSNRANTGELF TRBV19 12
AWGLERTIMNTEAF TRBV30 14
AWSGSDQPQH TRBV30 10
ASSGQGVNEQY TRBV7-2 11
ASSSSGISNQPQH TRBV7-2 13
ASSLGGGTNEQF TRBV7-2 12
ASSRDRSNEKLF TRBV6-5 12
ASSTARGPGETQY TRBV27 13
ASSRTGGTGMNTEAF TRBV5-1 15
ASSQVWAGADEQY TRBV14 13
ASSLQMNTEAF TRBV7-7 11
SVGDRGRRDTEAF TRBV29-1 13
ASSQAGQNTEAF TRBV4-2 12
ASSFQAGGPYGYT TRBV2 13
ASSLTVVHNEQF TRBV7-2 12
AIRSDRGSSYEQY TRBV10-3 13
ASSGDQETQY TRBV5-4 10
ASSLVASGGVRETQY TRBV7-2 15
ASSYYPGETGELF TRBV11-2 13
ASRTFNSGEAQY TRBV2 12
AIRGDSGNTEAF TRBV10-3 12
ASSHSPVAGPHADTQY TRBV4-1 16
ASSKPGSGGYT TRBV3-1/TRBV3-2 11
ASSPGGLLGKLF TRBV5-1 12
ASSPPPPGQGPYEKLF TRBV11-2 16
ATSDAGTIRGGYT TRBV24-1 13
ASSLQGTLGNQPQH TRBV28 14
AWSRGSGGVQETQY TRBV30 14
ASKALAGGASYEQY TRBV2 14
ASSPQDTYNEQF TRBV9 12
AISPQGANEKLF TRBV10-3 12
ASSPPGTGSTEAF TRBV5-1 13
ASSSGLSSYEQY TRBV6-5 12
SASLGIELGNEQF TRBV20-1 13
ASSYGGAGGYNEQF TRBV6-5 14
ASSEQGRNTEAF TRBV9 12
ASTAYPLDSEKLF TRBV11-2 13